This T cell receptor gamma chain stems from a study of Vδ1+ human thymocytes listed by TCRdb under 2018. Broadly, across the study: The study characterised mRNA-level TRG and TRD CDR3 repertoires of highly purified Vdelta1+ thymocytes from young children as a data resource. Earlier work had validated the multiplex-based CDR3 amplicon strategy against 5'RACE-based methods for generating CDR3 amplicons. Results and caveats for the whole study, not just this receptor: The use of highly purified populations and single-cell validation was advised by the authors, since misinterpretation of bulk repertoire data could be caused by unexpected Vdelta2 sequences. Despite high sort purity, about 20% of thymic TRD sequences were Vdelta2 (and few Vdelta3), unlike peripheral blood Vdelta1+ controls. Many TRG clonotypes were found to be shared between donors (up to about 7x10^3), whereas TRD repertoires were found to be essentially private (max about 100 shared). Donors did not cluster by age or sex, so the analyses were not stratified by age or sex. The thymic TRG and TRD repertoires appeared highly polyclonal, with Gaussian CDR3 length distributions, in contrast to the oligoclonal repertoires of peripheral blood.

Sequences VINAFY (CDR1) and YDVSNSKD (CDR2) are obtained from the germline V gene. Spanning cysteine to phenylalanine, the CDR3 consists of 14 amino acids. The CDR3 DNA has 42 bases and is translated from base 1. Here V drops 0 bases and J drops 9 bases, and the junction holds 7 bases not matched to any gene. Thymic samples were depleted of alphabeta T cells, then CD3+ TCRVdelta1+ TCRVdelta2- thymocytes were FACS-sorted. The purity of the sorted Vdelta1+ thymocytes fell between about 98% and 99.6%. The thymic specimens were obtained from roughly 8 paediatric patients who were undergoing corrective cardiac surgery and ranged in age from about 5 days to 17 months. Thymic tissue was dispersed and mononuclear cells isolated on a Histopaque-1077 density gradient. Staining used anti-TCRVdelta1 clone TS8.2, anti-TCRVdelta2 clone B6, anti-CD3 clone HIT3a and anti-TCRalphabeta clone IP26 antibodies. RNA was isolated using the RNeasy mini kit, and reverse transcription was performed with Superscript III. CDR3 amplicons were generated by multiplex PCR with pooled V-gene forward primers and a constant-region reverse primer carrying Illumina adaptor overhangs. After gel purification, amplicons were indexed with Nextera index primers over roughly 8 extra PCR cycles and were then purified with AMPure XP beads. Sequencing of the libraries was done on an Illumina MiSeq using paired-end 250 bp reads, dual indexing and a roughly 18% PhiX spike-in. Processing in the source paper ran as follows. FastQC was used to check read quality, and ea-utils fastq-join was used to merge TRG read pairs. IMGT/HighV-QUEST was used to annotate the sequences, only productive sequences with an unambiguous V-gene assignment were kept, and clonotypes were defined as sequences sharing an identical CDR3 sequence. VDJtools 1.1.1, tcR 2.2.3, Treemap and vegan Shannon diversity in R 3.4.4 were used for downstream analysis. Clone calls in TCRdb were regenerated from the public reads with CATT, after which identical DNA sequences shared one row. It is TCRdb's table, rather than the study itself, that gives the V and J calls and clone size. For this sample there are about 22,000 gamma-chain clones; roughly 13% appear just once. The ten largest clonotypes hold 1.9% of the sample.

This clone has a handful of counts. What antigen it recognizes has not been identified. The record has no base qualities; no much larger clone is one base away. The receptor's source is a child under two years old who had congenital heart surgery. Recombination connected TRGV5 to TRGJP2. Sequencing was performed on Vdelta1+ gamma-delta thymocytes from the thymus. The cell subset or site label of this sample denotes: FACS-sorted CD3+ TCRalphabeta- TCRVdelta1+ TCRVdelta2- thymocytes. Here the CDR3 is given as CATWDRPGHWIKTF. The DNA sequence follows: TGTGCCACCTGGGACAGGCCTGGTCATTGGATCAAGACGTTT.